This TCR beta chain was captured by sequencing in a study of blood T cell repertoires in COVID-19 (TCRdb year 2020). A note on the overall study: Collaborator samples came from the United States, Italy and Spain and covered acute and convalescent phases of COVID-19. The material from the prospective study consisted of cDNA or gDNA derived from T cells, B-cell-depleted T cells, or PBMCs. The dataset comprised deeply sampled blood TCRbeta repertoires from subjects exposed to, actively infected with, or recovered from COVID-19. The repertoires were released in a freely available public database intended as a resource for research on the immune response to SARS-CoV-2. Samples came from the ongoing ImmuneRACE study (first 160 participants) plus 1,254 subjects from 6 global collaborators. Nearly every sample came with metadata listing a de-identified subject ID, COVID-19 status, age in years and sex. Where available, HLA class I and class II types were taken from metadata supplied by the sample provider and were not determined by assay-based typing.

Whole blood was collected in K2EDTA tubes by collaborating institutions according to the institutions' own protocols. For TCRbeta analysis, collaborators shipped samples as frozen whole blood, isolated PBMCs, or DNA extracted from either of those sample types. TCRbeta CDR3 regions were amplified from genomic DNA by means of the immunoSEQ Assay, a bias-controlled multiplex PCR. In the paper's pipeline: Within the assay, amplification of reference gene primers was used to estimate how many nucleated cells each sample contained. Sequence reads were collapsed and filtered to measure the absolute abundance of every unique TCRbeta CDR3 rearrangement. Productive Simpson clonality was computed per sample as the square root of Simpson's diversity index over productive rearrangements. Here the immuneACCESS table is served through TCRdb, limited to in-frame sequences with V and J called. Missing clones are a known gap in these copies; in checked studies unresolved V genes cover under half, and the rest lacks a known reason. V, J and clone size are those of that table, while D and trimming were read from the DNA. Within this sample are 150,000 to 200,000 clones, with roughly four fifths of them counted one time only. The ten largest clones add up to about a fifth of the sample.

The investigation overall reported the following: How much clinical and demographic metadata was included differed by source and by participant, and the metadata was provided uncurated.

On this clone: Its target antigen remains unknown. No base quality information exists; no much larger clone differs at one position.

The specimen sequenced was peripheral blood. The TCR was taken from a woman of 80 years or more with acute or convalescent COVID-19.

The CDR3 reads as follows: CASSSKERIYNEQFF. The DNA sequence reads TGTGCCAGCAGCTCTAAGGAGAGAATCTACAATGAGCAGTTCTTC. The chain employs TRBV7-6 and TRBJ2-1; the D gene cannot be resolved reliably. The V and J ends are trimmed by 4 bases and 3 bases, leaving 13 bases between them. Taken from the germline V gene, the CDR1 and CDR2 loops are SGHVS and FNYEAQ. Counted from cysteine to phenylalanine, this CDR3 has 15 amino acids. Only CDR3 DNA remains: 45 bases, in frame from the first base.